The T cell receptor (beta chain) described here comes from a study of CD8+CD57+ T cells in acquired aplastic anemia (dated by TCRdb to between 2018 and 2020). In the study overall: DNA extracted from sorted CD4+ and CD8+ cells had a mean of around 3 ug, with a range of roughly 0.17 to 27.4 ug. For healthy donor samples, the average read count was about 10.8 million for CD4+ cells and 11 million to 13 million for CD8+ cells. Here is what the overall study found, with its caveats: CD8+ Simpson's diversity did not differ significantly between patients and healthy controls (P=0.060). Roughly 29 CD8+ CDR3 sequences were found to be shared between patients and controls, but these sequences appeared to be highly expressed in patients and within the immunodominant clones of the patients.

TCR repertoires of sorted CD4+ and CD8+ blood T cells from severe aplastic anemia patients and healthy subjects were deep-sequenced in the study. Ficoll-Paque density gradient centrifugation was used to isolate peripheral blood mononuclear cells. Before DNA was extracted, CD4+ and CD8+ T cells were sorted using either FACS or magnetic beads. Genomic DNA served as template for TCR beta VDJ combination and CDR3 sequence profiling. An Illumina HiSeq 2000 was used for TCR repertoire sequencing. Regarding the original processing steps: TRBV/TRBJ rearrangement plots, CDR3 size and DJ length profiles, and Simpson's diversity index were used to assess repertoires. The immunodominant clone was defined as the most abundant DNA sequence in deep sequencing data. CDR3 amino acid sequences were screened for sharing across subjects and were compared with published repertoires and the VDJdb database. TCRdb trimmed public reads at Q25 via fastp, called clones via MiXCR and kept in-frame beta chains. For every CDR3 protein sequence, its rows merge into one entry that carries the most common genes and DNA. TCRdb, rather than the study authors, made the V and J calls. Present in this sample are 400,000 to 500,000 distinct CDR3 sequences, 60% to 80% of which were seen just once. Approximately 4% of the sample lies in the top ten.

Including the terminal cysteine and phenylalanine, the CDR3 comprises 13 residues. Just the 39-base CDR3 DNA is kept, in frame starting at base 1. V and J are truncated by 7 bases and 7 bases respectively, leaving an intervening sequence of 11 bases. The CDR1 and CDR2 encoded by the germline V gene are MNHEY and SVGAGI. This clonotype appeared many times. Its antigen has not been determined. The record has no base qualities; no much larger clone is one base away. Sequenced input: sorted CD4+, CD8+, or CD8+CD57+ T cells (not recorded which) from PBMCs. The sequence links TRBV6-5 to TRBJ1-6; too little of a D gene remains to name it. This clonotype originated in a human donor in good health, serving as a control. The bases are TGTGCCAGCACCGCCCGGGCCAATTCACCCCTCCACTTT. Translated, it reads CASTARANSPLHF.